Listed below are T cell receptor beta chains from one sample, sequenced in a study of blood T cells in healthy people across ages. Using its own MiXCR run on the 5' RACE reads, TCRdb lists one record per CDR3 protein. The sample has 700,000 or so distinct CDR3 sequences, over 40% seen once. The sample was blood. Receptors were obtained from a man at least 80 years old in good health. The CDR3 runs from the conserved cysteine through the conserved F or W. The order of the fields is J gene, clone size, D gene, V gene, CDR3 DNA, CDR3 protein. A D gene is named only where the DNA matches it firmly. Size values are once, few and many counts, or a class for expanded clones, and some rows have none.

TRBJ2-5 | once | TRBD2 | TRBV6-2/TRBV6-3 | TGTGCCAGCAGTTACGAGATGACTAGCGGGAGGGTACAAGAGACCCAGTACTTC | CASSYEMTSGRVQETQYF
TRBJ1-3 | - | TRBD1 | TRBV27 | TGTGCCAGCAGTTCTCGGACAGGGGGCGGCTCTGGAAACACCATATATTTT | CASSSRTGGGSGNTIYF
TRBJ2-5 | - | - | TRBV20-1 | TGCAGTGCCCTCCAGAGGCGGGGGCTGTTGGGAGAGACCCAGTACTTC | CSALQRRGLLGETQYF
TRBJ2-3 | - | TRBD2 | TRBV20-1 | TGCAGTGCTGTAGCGGGAGGACTTAGCACAGATACGCAGTATTTT | CSAVAGGLSTDTQYF
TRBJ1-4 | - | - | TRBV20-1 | TGCAGTGCTTCTGAGCAGGGTTACGCAACTAATGAAAAACTGTTTTTT | CSASEQGYATNEKLFF
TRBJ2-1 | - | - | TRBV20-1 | TGCAGTGTATCGGGGGATGTCAATGAGCAGTTCTTC | CSVSGDVNEQFF
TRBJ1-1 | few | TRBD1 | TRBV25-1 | TGTGCCAGCAGTGATCCGGGACAGGGGCACACTGAAGCTTTCTTT | CASSDPGQGHTEAFF
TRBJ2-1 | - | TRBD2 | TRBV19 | TGTGCCAGTAGTATAGACCCCTCCGCGGGAGCGAAATACAATGAGCAGTTCTTC | CASSIDPSAGAKYNEQFF
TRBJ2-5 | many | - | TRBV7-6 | TGTGCCAGCAGCCTAAGGAGTCCGGGGGTCCAAGAGACCCAGTACTTC | CASSLRSPGVQETQYF
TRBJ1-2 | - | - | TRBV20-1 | TGCAGTGCTCAGTTTTCTTCTTTCGTCGACTATGGCTACACCTTC | CSAQFSSFVDYGYTF
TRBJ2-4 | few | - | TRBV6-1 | TGTGCCAGCAGGGATCAACAAACCAGCGCCAAAAACATTCAGTACTTC | CASRDQQTSAKNIQYF
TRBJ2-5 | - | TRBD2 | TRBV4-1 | TGCGCCAGCAGCCAAGCCCGGACTAGCGGGAGCCAAGAGACCCAGTACTTC | CASSQARTSGSQETQYF
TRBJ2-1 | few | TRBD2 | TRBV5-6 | TGTGCCAGCAGCTTTACGACTAGCAGTCTGCAGTTCTTC | CASSFTTSSLQFF
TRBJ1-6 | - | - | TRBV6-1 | TGTGCCAGCAGTGAATGGCAGGGAGGGAATTCACCCCTCCACTTT | CASSEWQGGNSPLHF
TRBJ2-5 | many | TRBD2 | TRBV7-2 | TGTGCCAGCAGCCCTGATAGCGGGGGCCTACGAGTAGGGCAGTACTTC | CASSPDSGGLRVGQYF
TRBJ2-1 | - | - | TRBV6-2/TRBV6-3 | TGTGCCAGCAGCCGGGCCCTCGAGGTTAATGAGCAGTTCTTC | CASSRALEVNEQFF
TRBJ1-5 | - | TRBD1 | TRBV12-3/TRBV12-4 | TGTGCCAGCAGTGTCAATGACAGGGGGACTCAGCCCCAGCATTTT | CASSVNDRGTQPQHF
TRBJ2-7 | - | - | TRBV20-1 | TGCAGTGCTAGAGCTGGGTTTAGGGTAACGGGAGAGCAGTACTTC | CSARAGFRVTGEQYF
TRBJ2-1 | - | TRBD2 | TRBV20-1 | TGCAGTGCTAGGGCCCTTTTTGGTAGCGGGAGAATGAATGAGCAGTTCTTC | CSARALFGSGRMNEQFF
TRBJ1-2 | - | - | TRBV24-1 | TGTGCCACCAGTGATATGGCTTCGCGTGGCTACACCTTC | CATSDMASRGYTF
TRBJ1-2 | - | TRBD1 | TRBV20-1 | TGCAGTGCTAGGACAGGGGCGCAGTGGGGCTACACCTTC | CSARTGAQWGYTF
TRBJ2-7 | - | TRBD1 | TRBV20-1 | TGCAGTGCACGGGTACAGGGGGCCGACGAGCAGTACTTC | CSARVQGADEQYF
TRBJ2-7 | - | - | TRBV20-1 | TGCAGTGCTTCCCAGGGCCAGGTTAGCGAGCAGTACTTC | CSASQGQVSEQYF
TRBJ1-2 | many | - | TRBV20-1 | TGCAGTGCCACTCAATCTAACTATGGCTACACCTTC | CSATQSNYGYTF
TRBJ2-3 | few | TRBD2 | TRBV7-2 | TGTGCCAGCAGCTTAGACGGGACTAGCGGGAGGGCGGGCACAGATACGCAGTATTTT | CASSLDGTSGRAGTDTQYF
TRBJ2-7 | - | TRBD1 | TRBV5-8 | TGTGCCAGCAGCCCCTCCACCGGGACAGGGGTGGACGAGCAGTACTTC | CASSPSTGTGVDEQYF
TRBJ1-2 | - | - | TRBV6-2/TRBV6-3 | TGTGCCGGCATGGACGGACAGTTTTTTGGCTACACCTTC | CAGMDGQFFGYTF
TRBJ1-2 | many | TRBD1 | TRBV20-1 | TGCAGTGCCGACCCGGGACAGGGGGACTATGGCTACACCTTC | CSADPGQGDYGYTF
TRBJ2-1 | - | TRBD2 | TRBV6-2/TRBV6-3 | TGTGCCAGCAGTTACGGACTAGCGGGAGCGGGTGAGCAGTTCTTC | CASSYGLAGAGEQFF
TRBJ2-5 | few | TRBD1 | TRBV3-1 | TGTGCCAGCAGCCAACAGGGGGCGCGGTTCCAAGAGACCCAGTACTTC | CASSQQGARFQETQYF
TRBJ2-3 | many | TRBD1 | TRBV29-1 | TGCAGCGTTGACTTGGGACAGGGAGCAGATACGCAGTATTTT | CSVDLGQGADTQYF
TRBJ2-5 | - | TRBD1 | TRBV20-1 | TGCAGTGCTTCGACAGGGGAGAGGGCCCAGTACTTC | CSASTGERAQYF
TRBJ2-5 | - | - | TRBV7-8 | TGTGCCAGCAGCCCCGCTTTGGGGACGGGACAAGAGACCCAGTACTTC | CASSPALGTGQETQYF
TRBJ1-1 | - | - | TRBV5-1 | TGCGCCAGCAGCCCCCGGACAACTCAAAACACTGAAGCTTTCTTT | CASSPRTTQNTEAFF
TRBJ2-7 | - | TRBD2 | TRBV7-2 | TGTGCCAGCAGCACCGGGACTAGCAGATACAATGAGCAGTACTTC | CASSTGTSRYNEQYF
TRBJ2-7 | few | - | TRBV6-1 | TGTGCCAGCAGTGACTCTAGCGAGCACGAGCAGTACTTC | CASSDSSEHEQYF
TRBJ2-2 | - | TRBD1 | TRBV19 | TGTGCCAGTAGTACTGGACAGGGTGTTGACACCGGGGAGCTGTTTTTT | CASSTGQGVDTGELFF
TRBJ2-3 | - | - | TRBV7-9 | TGTGCCAGCAGCTTTATACCACCTAGCACAGATACGCAGTATTTT | CASSFIPPSTDTQYF
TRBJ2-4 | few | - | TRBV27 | TGTGCCAGCAGCCGCGACAGATTCCTAGCCAAAAACATTCAGTACTTC | CASSRDRFLAKNIQYF
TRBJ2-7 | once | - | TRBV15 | TGTCCCACCAGCACCGGGACGAGGGTCTACGAGCAGTACTTC | CPTSTGTRVYEQYF
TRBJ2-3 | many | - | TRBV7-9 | TGTGCCAGCAGCTCAGGGACCCCAGGTGGAGACACGCAGTATTTT | CASSSGTPGGDTQYF
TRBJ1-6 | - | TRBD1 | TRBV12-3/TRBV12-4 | TGTGCCAGCACCCAGGGACAGGGTTATAATTCACCCCTCCACTTT | CASTQGQGYNSPLHF
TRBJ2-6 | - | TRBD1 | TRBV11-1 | TGTGCCAGCAGCCCAGGGACAGGCCCCAACTCTGGGGCCAACGTCCTGACTTTC | CASSPGTGPNSGANVLTF
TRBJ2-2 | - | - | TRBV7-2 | TGTGCCAGCAGCCTAGGAGACTACACCGGGGAGCTGTTTTTT | CASSLGDYTGELFF
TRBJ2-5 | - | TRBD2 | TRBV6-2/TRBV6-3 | TGTGCCAGCAGTAGCGGGGGGGCCTTTGAGACCCAGTACTTC | CASSSGGAFETQYF
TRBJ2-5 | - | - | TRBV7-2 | TGTGCCAGCAGCTTGGGGGCCTGGGAGACCCAGTACTTC | CASSLGAWETQYF
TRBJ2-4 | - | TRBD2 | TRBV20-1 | TGCAGTGCTTTCAGCGGGGGGGTAGCCAAAAACATTCAGTACTTC | CSAFSGGVAKNIQYF
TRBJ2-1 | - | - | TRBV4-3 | TGCGCCAGCAGCCAAGATTTCCGGACCCATCTCCGCGATGAGCAGTTCTTC | CASSQDFRTHLRDEQFF
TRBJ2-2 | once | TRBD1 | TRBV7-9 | TGTGCCAGCAGCATTAGGACAGGGGGCTTTATTTCGAACACCGGGGAGCTGTTTTTT | CASSIRTGGFISNTGELFF
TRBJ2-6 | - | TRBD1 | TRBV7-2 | TGTGCCAGCGGCTTTGGGACAGGGGGCGCCTTCTCTGGGGCCAACGTCCTGACTTTC | CASGFGTGGAFSGANVLTF
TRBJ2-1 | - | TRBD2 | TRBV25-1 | TGTGCCAGCAGTGTTAGCGGGAGAGGACCCTACAATGAGCAGTTCTTC | CASSVSGRGPYNEQFF